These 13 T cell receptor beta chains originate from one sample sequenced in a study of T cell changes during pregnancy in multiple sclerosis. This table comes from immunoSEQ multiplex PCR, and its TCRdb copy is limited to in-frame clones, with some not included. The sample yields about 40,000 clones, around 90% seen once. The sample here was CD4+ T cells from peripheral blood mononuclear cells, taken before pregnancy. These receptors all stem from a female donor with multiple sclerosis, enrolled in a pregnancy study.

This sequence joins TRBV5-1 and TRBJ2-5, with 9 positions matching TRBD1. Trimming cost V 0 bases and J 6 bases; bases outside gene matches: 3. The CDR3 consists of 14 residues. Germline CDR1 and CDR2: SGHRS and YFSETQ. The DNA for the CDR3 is TGCGCCAGCAGCTTGGGACAGGGGGGACAGACCCAGTACTTC. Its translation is CASSLGQGGQTQYF. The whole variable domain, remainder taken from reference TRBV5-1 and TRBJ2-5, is KAGVTQTPRYLIKTRGQQVTLSCSPISGHRSVSWYQQTPGQGLQFLFEYFSETQRNKGNFPGRFSGRQFSNSRSEMNVSTLELGDSALYLCASSLGQGGQTQYFGPGTRLLVL.

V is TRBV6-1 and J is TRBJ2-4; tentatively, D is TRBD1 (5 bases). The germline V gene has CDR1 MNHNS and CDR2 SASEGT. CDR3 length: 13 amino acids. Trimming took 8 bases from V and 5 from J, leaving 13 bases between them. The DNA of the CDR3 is TGTGCCAGCGGACACACAGTCGAAAACATTCAGTACTTC. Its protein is CASGHTVENIQYF.

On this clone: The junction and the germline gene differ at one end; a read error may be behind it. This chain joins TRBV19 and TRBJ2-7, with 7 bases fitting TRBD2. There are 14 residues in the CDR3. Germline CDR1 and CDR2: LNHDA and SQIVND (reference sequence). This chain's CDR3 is CASSKVGEGYEQYF. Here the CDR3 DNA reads TGTGCCAGCAGTAAGGTGGGGGAGGGATACGAGCAGTACTTC.

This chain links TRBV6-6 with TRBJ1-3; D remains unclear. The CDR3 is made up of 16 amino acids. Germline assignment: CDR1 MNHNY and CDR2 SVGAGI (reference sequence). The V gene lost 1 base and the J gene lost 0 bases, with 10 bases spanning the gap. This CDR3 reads CASSYWEGVSGNTIYF. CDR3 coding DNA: TGTGCCAGCAGTTACTGGGAGGGAGTCTCTGGAAACACCATATATTTT.

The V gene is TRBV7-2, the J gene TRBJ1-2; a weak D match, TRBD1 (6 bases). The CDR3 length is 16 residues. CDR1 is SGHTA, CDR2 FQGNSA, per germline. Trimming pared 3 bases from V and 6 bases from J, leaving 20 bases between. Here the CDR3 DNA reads TGTGCCAGCAGCTTCGCCGGGGGGGCCCGCCCCCATGGCTACACCTTC. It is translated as CASSFAGGARPHGYTF.

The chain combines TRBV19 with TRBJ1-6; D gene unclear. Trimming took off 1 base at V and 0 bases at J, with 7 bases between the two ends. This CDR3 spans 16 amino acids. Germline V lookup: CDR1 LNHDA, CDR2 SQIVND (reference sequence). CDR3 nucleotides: TGTGCCAGTAGTATAGCCTCGGGCTCCTATAATTCACCCCTCCACTTT. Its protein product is CASSIASGSYNSPLHF.

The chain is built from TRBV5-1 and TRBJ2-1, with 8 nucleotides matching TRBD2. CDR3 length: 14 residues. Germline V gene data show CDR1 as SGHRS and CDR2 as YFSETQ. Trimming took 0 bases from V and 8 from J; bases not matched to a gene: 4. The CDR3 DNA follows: TGCGCCAGCAGCTTGGTGCGGGGGGTAGATGAGCAGTTCTTC. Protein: CASSLVRGVDEQFF.

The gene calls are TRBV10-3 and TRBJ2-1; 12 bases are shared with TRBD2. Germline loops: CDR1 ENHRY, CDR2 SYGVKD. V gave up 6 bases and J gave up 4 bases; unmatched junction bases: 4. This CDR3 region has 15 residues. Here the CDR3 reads CAIRPTSGGYNEQFF. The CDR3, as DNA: TGTGCCATCAGACCGACTAGCGGGGGTTACAATGAGCAGTTCTTC.

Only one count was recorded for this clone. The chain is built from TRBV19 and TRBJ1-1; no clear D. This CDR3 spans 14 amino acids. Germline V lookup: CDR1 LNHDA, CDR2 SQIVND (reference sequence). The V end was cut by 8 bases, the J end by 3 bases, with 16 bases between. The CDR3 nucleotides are TGTGCCAGTTCTAGGAGATCGGGTCACACTGAAGCTTTCTTT. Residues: CASSRRSGHTEAFF.

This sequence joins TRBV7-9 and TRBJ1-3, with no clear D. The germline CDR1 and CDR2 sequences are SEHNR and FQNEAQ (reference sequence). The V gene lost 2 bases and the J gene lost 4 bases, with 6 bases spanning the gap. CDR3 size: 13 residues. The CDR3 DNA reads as TGTGCCAGCAGCTTAATGGCAGGAAACACCATATATTTT. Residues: CASSLMAGNTIYF.

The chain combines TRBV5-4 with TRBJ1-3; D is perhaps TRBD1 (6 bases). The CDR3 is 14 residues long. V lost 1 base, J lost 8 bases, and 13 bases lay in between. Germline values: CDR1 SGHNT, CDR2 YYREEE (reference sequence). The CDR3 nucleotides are TGTGCCAGCAGCTTGTCGAACAGGGCGGACACCATATATTTT. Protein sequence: CASSLSNRADTIYF.

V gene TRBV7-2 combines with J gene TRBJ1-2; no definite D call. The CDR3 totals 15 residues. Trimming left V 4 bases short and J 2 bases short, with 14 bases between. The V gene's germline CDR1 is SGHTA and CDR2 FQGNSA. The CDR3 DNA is TGTGCCAGCAGCTCCCAGCGGGCAGCGAACTATGGCTACACCTTC. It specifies CASSSQRAANYGYTF.

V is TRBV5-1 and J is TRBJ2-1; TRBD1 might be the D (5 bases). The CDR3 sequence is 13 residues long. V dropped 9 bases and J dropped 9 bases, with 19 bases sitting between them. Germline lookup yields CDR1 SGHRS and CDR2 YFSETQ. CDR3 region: CATSKGVLGEQFF. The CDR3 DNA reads TGCGCCACCAGTAAAGGGGTCTTAGGTGAGCAGTTCTTC. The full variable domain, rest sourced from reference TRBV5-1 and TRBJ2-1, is KAGVTQTPRYLIKTRGQQVTLSCSPISGHRSVSWYQQTPGQGLQFLFEYFSETQRNKGNFPGRFSGRQFSNSRSEMNVSTLELGDSALYLCATSKGVLGEQFFGPGTRLTVL.